These T cell receptor beta chains were read from a single sample in a study of T cells after yellow fever vaccination. MiXCR was run by TCRdb on the 5' RACE reads, yielding one entry per CDR3 protein. This sample has 250,000 to 300,000 distinct CDR3 sequences; approximately 10% occur once, and the top ten carry 3% to 3.5%. Sequences were derived from CD4+ T cells sorted from PBMCs, sampled 5 days after the yellow fever booster vaccination. These receptors all come from a man aged 18-30 years who received the YFV17D yellow fever vaccine. Each CDR3 is given with its conserved first and last residue. Each record gives: clone size, J gene, D gene, V gene, CDR3 DNA, CDR3 protein. The D gene is left open where the match is weak. Not every row has a clone size; where given, it reads once, few, many or a size class.

abundance: few
j_gene: TRBJ2-1
d_gene: .
v_gene: TRBV20-1
CDR3nt: TGCAGTGCTCCTTCATACCTCTACAATGAGCAGTTCTTC
CDR3aa: CSAPSYLYNEQFF

abundance: .
j_gene: TRBJ2-4
d_gene: TRBD1
v_gene: TRBV11-2
CDR3nt: TGTGCCAGCAGAAAACCGGGACAGGGACCCAAAAACATTCAGTACTTC
CDR3aa: CASRKPGQGPKNIQYF

abundance: .
j_gene: TRBJ2-5
d_gene: TRBD2
v_gene: TRBV11-2
CDR3nt: TGTGCCAGCAGCCCGAGACTAGCGGGGGGAGAGACCCAGTACTTC
CDR3aa: CASSPRLAGGETQYF

abundance: .
j_gene: TRBJ2-5
d_gene: TRBD2
v_gene: TRBV10-3
CDR3nt: TGTGCCATCAGCGAGATCAGCGGGGGCCAAGAGACCCAGTACTTC
CDR3aa: CAISEISGGQETQYF

abundance: few
j_gene: TRBJ1-6
d_gene: TRBD1
v_gene: TRBV12-3/TRBV12-4
CDR3nt: TGTGCCAGCAGCTCGATCGGACAGGGAGGTTCACCCCTCCACTTT
CDR3aa: CASSSIGQGGSPLHF

abundance: .
j_gene: TRBJ2-1
d_gene: .
v_gene: TRBV5-4
CDR3nt: TGTGCCAGCAGCTTGTCCCCTAGCTCCTACAATGAGCAGTTCTTC
CDR3aa: CASSLSPSSYNEQFF

abundance: .
j_gene: TRBJ2-7
d_gene: .
v_gene: TRBV18
CDR3nt: TGTGCCAGCTCACAAGGACCAATCGAGCGCGAGCAGTACTTC
CDR3aa: CASSQGPIEREQYF

abundance: .
j_gene: TRBJ2-1
d_gene: .
v_gene: TRBV20-1
CDR3nt: TGCAGTGCTAGAGATAGGCGTAAGGGTGAGCAGTTCTTC
CDR3aa: CSARDRRKGEQFF

abundance: .
j_gene: TRBJ2-1
d_gene: .
v_gene: TRBV7-3
CDR3nt: TGTGCCAGCAGCTTAGGGATCAGGGGGGATGAGCAGTTCTTC
CDR3aa: CASSLGIRGDEQFF

abundance: .
j_gene: TRBJ2-7
d_gene: .
v_gene: TRBV2
CDR3nt: TGTGCCAGCAGTGTGCAGGGCTACGAGCAGTACTTC
CDR3aa: CASSVQGYEQYF

abundance: few
j_gene: TRBJ1-5
d_gene: .
v_gene: TRBV4-2
CDR3nt: TGTGCCAGCAGCCAAGGCCACGGTCGAGGTAATCAGCCCCAGCATTTT
CDR3aa: CASSQGHGRGNQPQHF

abundance: few
j_gene: TRBJ2-2
d_gene: .
v_gene: TRBV18
CDR3nt: TGTGCCAGCTCACTGGGACGGATTCCCAACACCGGGGAGCTGTTTTTT
CDR3aa: CASSLGRIPNTGELFF

abundance: .
j_gene: TRBJ2-1
d_gene: .
v_gene: TRBV6-2/TRBV6-3
CDR3nt: TGTGCCAGCAGCCGTGGGTGGGATGAGCAGTTCTTC
CDR3aa: CASSRGWDEQFF

abundance: few
j_gene: TRBJ1-5
d_gene: TRBD1
v_gene: TRBV28
CDR3nt: TGTGCCAGCAGTCTTCAGGGGGTCGGGAATCAGCCCCAGCATTTT
CDR3aa: CASSLQGVGNQPQHF

abundance: .
j_gene: TRBJ1-1
d_gene: TRBD1
v_gene: TRBV18
CDR3nt: TGTGCCAGCTCACGTGCGACAGGGGTCGGGACTGAAGCTTTCTTT
CDR3aa: CASSRATGVGTEAFF

abundance: few
j_gene: TRBJ1-2
d_gene: .
v_gene: TRBV7-2
CDR3nt: TGTGCCAGCAGACTTGGGGTTGTATATGGCTACACCTTC
CDR3aa: CASRLGVVYGYTF

abundance: many
j_gene: TRBJ2-7
d_gene: .
v_gene: TRBV4-3
CDR3nt: TGCGCCAGCAGCCAAGGCATTGATTCCTACGAGCAGTACTTC
CDR3aa: CASSQGIDSYEQYF

abundance: .
j_gene: TRBJ2-1
d_gene: TRBD2
v_gene: TRBV10-3
CDR3nt: TGTGCCATCAGTGCGACTAGCGGTTCCTACAATGAGCAGTTCTTC
CDR3aa: CAISATSGSYNEQFF

abundance: few
j_gene: TRBJ1-1
d_gene: .
v_gene: TRBV2
CDR3nt: TGTGCCAGCAGTGAGGAGTCCATGAACACTGAAGCTTTCTTT
CDR3aa: CASSEESMNTEAFF

abundance: many
j_gene: TRBJ2-5
d_gene: TRBD1
v_gene: TRBV12-3/TRBV12-4
CDR3nt: TGTGCCAGCTACGGACAGGGGCAAGAGACCCAGTACTTC
CDR3aa: CASYGQGQETQYF

abundance: .
j_gene: TRBJ1-1
d_gene: .
v_gene: TRBV15
CDR3nt: TGTGCCACCAGCAGAGATCCCGGCACCCTCGCCTACACTGAAGCTTTCTTT
CDR3aa: CATSRDPGTLAYTEAFF

abundance: .
j_gene: TRBJ2-2
d_gene: .
v_gene: TRBV5-1
CDR3nt: TGCGCCAGCAGTCGAAGTGTCAACACCGGGGAGCTGTTTTTT
CDR3aa: CASSRSVNTGELFF

abundance: .
j_gene: TRBJ1-1
d_gene: TRBD1
v_gene: TRBV12-3/TRBV12-4
CDR3nt: TGTGCCAGCATGAGGGGAGGGGGCGCGGGCACTGAAGCTTTCTTT
CDR3aa: CASMRGGGAGTEAFF

abundance: few
j_gene: TRBJ1-6
d_gene: .
v_gene: TRBV18
CDR3nt: TGTGCCAGCTCACTTGGGACGGATTATAATTCACCCCTCCACTTT
CDR3aa: CASSLGTDYNSPLHF

abundance: many
j_gene: TRBJ2-7
d_gene: .
v_gene: TRBV27
CDR3nt: TGTGCCAGCAGTTTAGGACCCACAGGCTACTACGAGCAGTACTTC
CDR3aa: CASSLGPTGYYEQYF

abundance: many
j_gene: TRBJ2-7
d_gene: .
v_gene: TRBV3-1
CDR3nt: TGTGCCAGCAGCCAAGACGTCAGCTCCTACGAGCAGTACTTC
CDR3aa: CASSQDVSSYEQYF

abundance: few
j_gene: TRBJ2-3
d_gene: .
v_gene: TRBV5-1
CDR3nt: TGCGCCAGCAGTTCAGGGAGGCCAGATACGCAGTATTTT
CDR3aa: CASSSGRPDTQYF

abundance: .
j_gene: TRBJ2-4
d_gene: .
v_gene: TRBV11-2
CDR3nt: TGTGCCAGCAGCCCCCAGGGGGGCGGCCCCCAAAGCATTCAGTACTTC
CDR3aa: CASSPQGGGPQSIQYF

abundance: many
j_gene: TRBJ2-1
d_gene: .
v_gene: TRBV23-1
CDR3nt: TGCGCCAGCAGTCAATCCCCGGAGGATTGCCCCCACAATGAGCAGTTCTTC
CDR3aa: CASSQSPEDCPHNEQFF

abundance: .
j_gene: TRBJ2-1
d_gene: .
v_gene: TRBV11-2
CDR3nt: TGTGCCAGCAGCCCCGACAGGATCTACAATGAGCAGTTCTTC
CDR3aa: CASSPDRIYNEQFF

abundance: few
j_gene: TRBJ1-6
d_gene: TRBD1
v_gene: TRBV6-5
CDR3nt: TGTGCCAGCAGTTCAGGCCCCCAGGGGGGACATAATTCACCCCTCCACTTT
CDR3aa: CASSSGPQGGHNSPLHF

abundance: few
j_gene: TRBJ2-5
d_gene: TRBD2
v_gene: TRBV6-8
CDR3nt: TGTGCCAGCAGCCCTCGGACTAGCGGGGGGTTCTTCCAAGAGACCCAGTACTTC
CDR3aa: CASSPRTSGGFFQETQYF

abundance: .
j_gene: TRBJ2-3
d_gene: .
v_gene: TRBV24-1
CDR3nt: TGTGCCACCAGTGATCCGCGGGTAACAGATACGCAGTATTTT
CDR3aa: CATSDPRVTDTQYF

abundance: few
j_gene: TRBJ1-1
d_gene: .
v_gene: TRBV12-3/TRBV12-4
CDR3nt: TGTGCCAGCAGTGCACAAGGGGCATGGACTGAAGCTTTCTTT
CDR3aa: CASSAQGAWTEAFF

abundance: few
j_gene: TRBJ2-3
d_gene: TRBD2
v_gene: TRBV15
CDR3nt: TGTGCCACCAGCAGAGTCCTAGCGGGGGTGCTCGTGTATTTT
CDR3aa: CATSRVLAGVLVYF

abundance: few
j_gene: TRBJ2-4
d_gene: .
v_gene: TRBV6-2/TRBV6-3
CDR3nt: TGTGCCAGCAGTTACATGGCGATAGCCAAAAACATTCAGTACTTC
CDR3aa: CASSYMAIAKNIQYF

abundance: .
j_gene: TRBJ2-7
d_gene: TRBD2
v_gene: TRBV20-1
CDR3nt: TGCAGTGCTGGACTAGCGGCCTACGAGCAGTACTTC
CDR3aa: CSAGLAAYEQYF

abundance: .
j_gene: TRBJ1-2
d_gene: .
v_gene: TRBV9
CDR3nt: TGTGCCAGCAGCCAGGGAGGGGATCGGGGCTACACCTTC
CDR3aa: CASSQGGDRGYTF

abundance: few
j_gene: TRBJ2-1
d_gene: .
v_gene: TRBV7-8
CDR3nt: TGTGCCAGCAGCTTAAACCGGGGGCTAGGGGAAGGGCAGTTCTTC
CDR3aa: CASSLNRGLGEGQFF

abundance: many
j_gene: TRBJ1-3
d_gene: .
v_gene: TRBV12-3/TRBV12-4
CDR3nt: TGTGCCAGCAGTTTAGGGGGCGACACCATATATTTT
CDR3aa: CASSLGGDTIYF

abundance: few
j_gene: TRBJ1-2
d_gene: TRBD1
v_gene: TRBV5-5
CDR3nt: TGTGCCAGCAGCTTGGGAGTGGCAGGGGGGAACTATGGCTACACCTTC
CDR3aa: CASSLGVAGGNYGYTF

abundance: .
j_gene: TRBJ2-2
d_gene: .
v_gene: TRBV5-4
CDR3nt: TGTGCCAGCAGCTTGGACCAACCCGGGGAGCTGTTTTTT
CDR3aa: CASSLDQPGELFF

abundance: .
j_gene: TRBJ2-7
d_gene: .
v_gene: TRBV5-6
CDR3nt: TGTGCCAGCAGCGACTCCGGGACTTCATACGAGCAGTACTTC
CDR3aa: CASSDSGTSYEQYF

abundance: many
j_gene: TRBJ2-1
d_gene: .
v_gene: TRBV29-1
CDR3nt: TGCAGCCCCGTTGTACAGGGCAGGGAACAGTTCTTC
CDR3aa: CSPVVQGREQFF

abundance: .
j_gene: TRBJ2-3
d_gene: .
v_gene: TRBV5-1
CDR3nt: TGCGCCAGCAGCCCCCGGACAGCGGGCACAGATACGCAGTATTTT
CDR3aa: CASSPRTAGTDTQYF

abundance: .
j_gene: TRBJ2-5
d_gene: TRBD2
v_gene: TRBV7-3
CDR3nt: TGTGCCAGCAGCTTAAGCCCCCTGGGGGGGGAGACCCAGTACTTC
CDR3aa: CASSLSPLGGETQYF

abundance: .
j_gene: TRBJ2-5
d_gene: TRBD2
v_gene: TRBV12-3/TRBV12-4
CDR3nt: TGTGCCAGCAGTTTAGACGAAGGAGCGGGGGAAGAGACCCAGTACTTC
CDR3aa: CASSLDEGAGEETQYF

abundance: .
j_gene: TRBJ1-6
d_gene: .
v_gene: TRBV12-3/TRBV12-4
CDR3nt: TGTGCCAGCAGTTTACCAAGACCTAATTCACCCCTCCACTTT
CDR3aa: CASSLPRPNSPLHF

abundance: few
j_gene: TRBJ2-6
d_gene: TRBD2
v_gene: TRBV10-3
CDR3nt: TGTGCCATCAGTGTGGGTCTGCTAGCGGCAGGGCCGGAGGTCGGTGGGGCCAACGTCCTGACTTTC
CDR3aa: CAISVGLLAAGPEVGGANVLTF

abundance: .
j_gene: TRBJ2-2
d_gene: .
v_gene: TRBV20-1
CDR3nt: TGCAGTGCTAAACCCAGGGGAAGGGCCGGGGAGCTGTTTTTT
CDR3aa: CSAKPRGRAGELFF

abundance: .
j_gene: TRBJ1-4
d_gene: TRBD1
v_gene: TRBV28
CDR3nt: TGTGCCAGCAGTACCACAGGGGAGGGTAATGAAAAACTGTTTTTT
CDR3aa: CASSTTGEGNEKLFF